This T cell receptor (beta chain) was captured in a study of T cells in Graves' hyperthyroidism and ophthalmopathy. Diagnosing involved the use of clinical symptoms, serum thyroxine and TRAb, thyroid ultrasound and orbital computed tomography. Germline V lookup: CDR1 MRHNA, CDR2 SNTAGT. CDR3 length equals 15 residues. V was clipped by 0 bases and J by 1 base, with 10 bases between them. Amplified TCR beta CDR3 regions came from RNA transcripts. First-round RT-PCR with HTBI primers amplified the TCR CDR3 region. TCRdb passed the multiplex PCR reads through MiXCR, listing each CDR3 protein once. Among about 550,000 distinct CDR3 sequences listed, roughly 20% were seen once.

The clonotype originates from a man between 18 and 35 years old with Graves' hyperthyroidism. Sequencing was carried out using blood. The chain couples TRBV6-4 to TRBJ2-7, with D unclear. CDR3 residues: CASSDSSKWSYEQYF. In DNA, the CDR3 is TGTGCCAGCAGTGACTCATCCAAGTGGTCCTACGAGCAGTACTTC.